This T cell receptor beta chain was observed in a study of T-cell reconstitution after alpha-beta-depleted transplantation in children (TCRdb year 2016). In the study overall: The study quantitatively tracked T-cell immune reconstitution after TCRalphabeta/CD19-depleted allogeneic hematopoietic cell transplantation in children using TCR repertoire profiling.

From cysteine to phenylalanine, the CDR3 is 16 amino acids long. This entry keeps only the CDR3 DNA: 48 bases, framed from base 1. Trimming removed 5 bases from V and 4 bases from J; the gene matches leave 13 bases unexplained. Concerning this clonotype itself: Which antigen it targets is not known. No quality values exist for individual bases; no much larger clone is one base distant.

To prepare the library, PCR was applied. TCRdb shows the sequencer as Illumina HiSeq 2500. TCR libraries were prepared with molecular barcoding, using unique molecular identifiers to normalize TCRbeta repertoire quantification. The public reads were reanalyzed by TCRdb: fastp trimming at Q25, MiXCR alignment, in-frame beta chains only. Identical CDR3 protein sequences are pooled into one entry, listed with their most common genes and DNA. Present in this sample are about 540,000 distinct CDR3 sequences, about 18% of which were seen just once. The ten largest make up over 3% of the sample. Recombination connected TRBV12-3 or TRBV12-4 to TRBJ1-1; 7 central bases correspond to TRBD1. The source material was PBMCs from the stem cell graft donor, sampled from the stem cell graft. The receptor comes from a human donor who donated a stem cell graft to a child with acute lymphoblastic leukemia. DNA sequence: TGTGCCAGCAGTATTAAACAGGGGAGGGGATTCACTGAAGCTTTCTTT. This translates into CASSIKQGRGFTEAFF.